Listed below are T cell receptor beta chains from one sample, sequenced in a study of CD8+CD57+ T cells in acquired aplastic anemia. TCRdb redid the calling of the reads with MiXCR, one entry per CDR3 protein. The sample consists of approximately 180,000 distinct CDR3 sequences, 40% to 50% of them appearing once. Specimen: sorted CD4+, CD8+, or CD8+CD57+ T cells (not recorded which) from PBMCs. These receptors were collected from a human donor with aplastic anemia. The CDR3 runs from the conserved cysteine through the conserved F or W. The order of the fields is V gene, J gene, clone size, D gene, CDR3 DNA, CDR3 protein. A D gene is named only where the DNA matches it firmly. A clone size is listed for some rows: how often the clone was seen (once, few, many), or a class if it is expanded.

TRBV6-1	TRBJ1-4	-	-	TGTGCCAGCAGTGGGAGCCCGCCTAATGAAAAACTGTTTTTT	CASSGSPPNEKLFF
TRBV4-1	TRBJ1-3	-	-	TGCGCCAGCAGCCTTGGCAGGGTAGAATCCTCTGGAAACACCATATATTTT	CASSLGRVESSGNTIYF
TRBV7-3	TRBJ2-1	-	-	TGTGCCAGCAGCTTAACGGGGACCGGAAATGAGCAGTTCTTC	CASSLTGTGNEQFF
TRBV24-1	TRBJ2-1	-	TRBD2	TGTGCCACCAGTCTAGCGGGAGCCACCTACAATGAGCAGTTCTTC	CATSLAGATYNEQFF
TRBV5-1	TRBJ1-1	-	-	TGCGCCAGCAGTAAGACCGGTTCCGAGAACACTGAAGCTTTCTTT	CASSKTGSENTEAFF
TRBV19	TRBJ2-3	-	TRBD2	TGTGCCAGCTCACCAACGAGCGGGGCAGATACGCAGTATTTT	CASSPTSGADTQYF
TRBV20-1	TRBJ2-3	-	-	TGCAGTGCTAGAGATCGGGTTGGTACGCAGTATTTT	CSARDRVGTQYF
TRBV12-3/TRBV12-4	TRBJ2-3	many	-	TGTGCCAGCAGTCCCCGCTGGGAAACCGAGGGTCCGCAGTATTTT	CASSPRWETEGPQYF
TRBV9	TRBJ1-3	many	TRBD1	TGTGCCAGCAGCGTAGGGGGGACAGGGGCCGGAAACACCATATATTTT	CASSVGGTGAGNTIYF
TRBV25-1	TRBJ1-1	-	-	TGTGCCAGCAGTAGGGATAACACAGGGAACACTGAAGCTTTCTTT	CASSRDNTGNTEAFF
TRBV10-3	TRBJ1-3	-	-	TGTGCCATCAGTGAGTCGAAAGCAGGGGCGCACTCTGGAAACACCATATATTTT	CAISESKAGAHSGNTIYF
TRBV2	TRBJ1-2	many	-	TGTGCCAGCAGTGAAGGGGCCGGAGGGGGCTACACCTTC	CASSEGAGGGYTF
TRBV24-1	TRBJ1-2	-	-	TGTGCCACCAGTGACACCATCTATGGCTACACCTTC	CATSDTIYGYTF
TRBV7-2	TRBJ2-7	-	-	TGTGCCAGCAGCTTAGGAGTGCAGGGGTTGTACGAGCAGTACTTC	CASSLGVQGLYEQYF